This TCR beta chain was identified during a study of CD8+CD57+ T cells in acquired aplastic anemia. Genomic DNA acted as the template from which TCR beta VDJ combination and CDR3 sequence profiling were carried out. Via MiXCR, TCRdb re-called the reads, giving one row per CDR3 protein. The data contain around 140,000 distinct CDR3 sequences, less than 45% of them seen just once; the ten biggest clones take up 8% to 8.5%. This clonotype was counted many times. Germline V gene lookup returns CDR1 LNHNV and CDR2 YYDKDF (reference sequence). Trimming stripped 3 bases from V and 7 bases from J, with 19 bases between. The CDR3 sequence is 16 residues long.

This receptor was taken from a human donor in good health, serving as a control. Sequencing was done on a sample of sorted CD4+, CD8+, or CD8+CD57+ T cells (not recorded which) from PBMCs. This chain uses TRBV15 with TRBJ2-1; a possible D gene is TRBD1 (6 bases). CDR3 bases: TGTGCCACCAGCAGGGAAGGGGGAACCCCCTCTAATGAGCAGTTCTTC. Translating it yields CATSREGGTPSNEQFF.